The rows below give T cell receptor beta chains drawn from one sample of a study of CD8+CD57+ T cells in acquired aplastic anemia. MiXCR, run by TCRdb on the reads, gives a single entry per CDR3 protein. The table lists fewer than 250,000 distinct CDR3 sequences, about 44% of them singletons. Sequenced material: sorted CD4+, CD8+, or CD8+CD57+ T cells (not recorded which) from PBMCs. The receptor set was obtained from a human donor with aplastic anemia. Both conserved end residues are part of each CDR3. D genes are given only for firm matches. Where a row states a size, it is once, few, many or the class of an expanded clone; other rows omit it.

v_gene	abundance	j_gene	d_gene	CDR3nt	CDR3aa
TRBV6-6	many	TRBJ1-1	.	TGTGCCAGCAGTTACCGGACTGCGGCGAACACTGAAGCTTTCTTT	CASSYRTAANTEAFF
TRBV4-3	.	TRBJ1-5	.	TGCGCCAGCAGCCAAGACGTGGGACGGGAAAATCAGCCCCAGCATTTT	CASSQDVGRENQPQHF
TRBV6-5	.	TRBJ2-5	.	TGTGCCAGCAGTCGGGACATGCTCGAGACCCAGTACTTC	CASSRDMLETQYF
TRBV15	.	TRBJ2-3	.	TGTGCCACCAGCAGAGTAGCAGGGGGGCCATCATCAGATACGCAGTATTTT	CATSRVAGGPSSDTQYF
TRBV20-1	.	TRBJ2-5	.	TGCAGTGCTAGAGATTGGAACAGTCAAGAGACCCAGTACTTC	CSARDWNSQETQYF
TRBV6-5	few	TRBJ1-1	.	TGTGCCAGCAGTTACAGAGGGGCGGAGAACACTGAAGCTTTCTTT	CASSYRGAENTEAFF
TRBV10-1	.	TRBJ2-7	.	TGTGCCATCAGTGAGATAACAGGGGCGGGGGAGCAGTACTTC	CAISEITGAGEQYF
TRBV20-1	many	TRBJ1-2	.	TGCAGTGCTAGAGGGGAAGGTACGAACTATGGCTACACCTTC	CSARGEGTNYGYTF
TRBV5-6	many	TRBJ2-5	TRBD2	TGTGCCAGCAGCTTAGCTAGCGGGGTTAAGAGGACCCAGTACTTC	CASSLASGVKRTQYF
TRBV15	.	TRBJ1-2	.	TGTGCCACCAGCAGACGGACAGACTCCTATGGCTACACCTTC	CATSRRTDSYGYTF